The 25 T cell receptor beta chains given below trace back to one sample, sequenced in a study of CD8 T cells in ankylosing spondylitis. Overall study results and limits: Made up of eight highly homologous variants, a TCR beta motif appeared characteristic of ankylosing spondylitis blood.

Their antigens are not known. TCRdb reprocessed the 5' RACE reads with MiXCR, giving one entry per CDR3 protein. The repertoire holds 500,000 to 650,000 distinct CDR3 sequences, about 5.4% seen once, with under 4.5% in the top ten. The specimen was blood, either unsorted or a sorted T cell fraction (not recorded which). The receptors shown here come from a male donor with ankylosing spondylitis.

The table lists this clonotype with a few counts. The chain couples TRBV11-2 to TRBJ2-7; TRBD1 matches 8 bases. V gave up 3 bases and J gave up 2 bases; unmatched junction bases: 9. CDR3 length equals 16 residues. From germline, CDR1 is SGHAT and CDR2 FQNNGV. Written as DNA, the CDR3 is TGTGCCAGCAGCTTCCGGACAGGGTCCCTTCCCTACGAGCAGTACTTC. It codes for CASSFRTGSLPYEQYF.

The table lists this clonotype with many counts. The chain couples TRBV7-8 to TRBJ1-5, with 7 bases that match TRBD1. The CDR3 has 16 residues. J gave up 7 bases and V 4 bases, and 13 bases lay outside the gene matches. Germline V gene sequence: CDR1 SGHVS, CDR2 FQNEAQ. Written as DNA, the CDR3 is TGTGCCAGCAGCTCCCTAGGCAGGGGGATCGACCAGCCCCAGCATTTT. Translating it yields CASSSLGRGIDQPQHF.

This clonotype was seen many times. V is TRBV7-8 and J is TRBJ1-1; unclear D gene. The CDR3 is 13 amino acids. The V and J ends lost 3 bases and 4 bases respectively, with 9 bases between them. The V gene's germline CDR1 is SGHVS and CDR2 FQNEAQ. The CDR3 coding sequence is TGTGCCAGCAGCTTGAATTTGGGCACTGAAGCTTTCTTT. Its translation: CASSLNLGTEAFF.

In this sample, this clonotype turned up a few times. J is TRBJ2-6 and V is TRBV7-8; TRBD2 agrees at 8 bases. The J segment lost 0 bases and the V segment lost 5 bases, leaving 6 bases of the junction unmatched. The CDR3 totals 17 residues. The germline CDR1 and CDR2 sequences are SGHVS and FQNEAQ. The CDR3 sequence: CASSLTSGYSGANVLTF. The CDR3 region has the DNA TGTGCCAGCAGCCTAACTAGCGGATACTCTGGGGCCAACGTCCTGACTTTC.

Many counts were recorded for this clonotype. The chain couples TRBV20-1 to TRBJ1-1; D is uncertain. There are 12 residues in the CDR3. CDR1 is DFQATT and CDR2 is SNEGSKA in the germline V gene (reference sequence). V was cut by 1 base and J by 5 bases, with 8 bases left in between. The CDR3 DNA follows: TGCAGTGCTAGAGTACCCGGAACTGAAGCTTTCTTT. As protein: CSARVPGTEAFF.

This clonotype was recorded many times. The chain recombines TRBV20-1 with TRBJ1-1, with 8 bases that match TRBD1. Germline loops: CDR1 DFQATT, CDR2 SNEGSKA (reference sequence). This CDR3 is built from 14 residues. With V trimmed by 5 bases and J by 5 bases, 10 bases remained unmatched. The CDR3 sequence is CSAGRTGRGTEAFF. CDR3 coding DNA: TGCAGTGCTGGACGGACAGGGAGGGGAACTGAAGCTTTCTTT.

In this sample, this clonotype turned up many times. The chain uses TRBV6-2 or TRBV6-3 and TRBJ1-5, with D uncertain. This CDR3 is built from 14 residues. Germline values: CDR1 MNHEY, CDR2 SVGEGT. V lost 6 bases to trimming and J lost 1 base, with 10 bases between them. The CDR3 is CASRAGGSNQPQHF. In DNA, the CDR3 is TGTGCCAGCAGGGCCGGTGGGAGCAATCAGCCCCAGCATTTT.

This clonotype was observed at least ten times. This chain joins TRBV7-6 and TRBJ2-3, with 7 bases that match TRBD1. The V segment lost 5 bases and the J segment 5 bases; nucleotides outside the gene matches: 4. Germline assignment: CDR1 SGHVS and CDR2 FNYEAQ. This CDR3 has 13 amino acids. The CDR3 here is CASSANRGDTQYF. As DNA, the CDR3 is TGTGCCAGCAGCGCCAACAGGGGAGATACGCAGTATTTT.

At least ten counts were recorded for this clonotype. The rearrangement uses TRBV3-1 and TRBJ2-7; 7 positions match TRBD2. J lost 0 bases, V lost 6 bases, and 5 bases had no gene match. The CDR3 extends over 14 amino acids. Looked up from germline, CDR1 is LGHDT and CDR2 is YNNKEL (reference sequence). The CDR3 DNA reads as TGTGCCAGCAGAAAAGCGGGGAGCTCCTACGAGCAGTACTTC. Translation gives CASRKAGSSYEQYF.

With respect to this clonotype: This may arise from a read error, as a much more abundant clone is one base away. In DNA form, the CDR3 reads TGCAGTGCTAGAGCGGGCGAGCCCTACAATGAGCAGTCCTTC. Translated, it gives CSARAGEPYNEQSF. The genes are TRBV20-1 and TRBJ2-1; D is ambiguous. CDR1 is DFQATT, CDR2 SNEGSKA, per germline (reference sequence). There are 14 residues in the CDR3.

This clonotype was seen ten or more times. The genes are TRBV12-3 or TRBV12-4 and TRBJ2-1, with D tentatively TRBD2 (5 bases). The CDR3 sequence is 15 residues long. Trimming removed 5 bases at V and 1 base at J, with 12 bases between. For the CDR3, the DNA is TGTGCCAGCAGTGGAGGATACGGATCCTACAATGAGCAGTTCTTC. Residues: CASSGGYGSYNEQFF.

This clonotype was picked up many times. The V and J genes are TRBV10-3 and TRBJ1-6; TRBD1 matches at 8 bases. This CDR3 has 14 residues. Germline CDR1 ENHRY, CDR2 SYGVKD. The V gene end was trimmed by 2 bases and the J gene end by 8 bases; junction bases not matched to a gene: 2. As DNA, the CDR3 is TGTGCCATCAGTGAGCAGGGGGCAGATTCACCCCTCCACTTT. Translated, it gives CAISEQGADSPLHF.

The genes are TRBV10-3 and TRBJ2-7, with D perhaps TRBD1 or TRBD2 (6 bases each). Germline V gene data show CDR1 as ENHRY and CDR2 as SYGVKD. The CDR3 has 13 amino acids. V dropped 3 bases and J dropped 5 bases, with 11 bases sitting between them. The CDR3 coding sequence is TGTGCCATCAGTGACCGAGGGGGGAACGAGCAGTACTTC. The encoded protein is CAISDRGGNEQYF.

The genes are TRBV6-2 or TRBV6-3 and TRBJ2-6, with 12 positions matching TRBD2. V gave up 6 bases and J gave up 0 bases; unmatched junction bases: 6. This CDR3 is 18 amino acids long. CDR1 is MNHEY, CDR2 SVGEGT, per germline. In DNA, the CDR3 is TGTGCCAGCAGGCGACTAGCGGGGGCGCCCTCTGGGGCCAACGTCCTGACTTTC. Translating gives CASRRLAGAPSGANVLTF.

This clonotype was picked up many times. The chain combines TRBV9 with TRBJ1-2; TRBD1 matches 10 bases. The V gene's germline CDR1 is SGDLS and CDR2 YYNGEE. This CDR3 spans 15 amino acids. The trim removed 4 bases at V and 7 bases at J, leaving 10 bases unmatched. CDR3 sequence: CASSLTGTGAVGYTF. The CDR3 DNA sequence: TGTGCCAGCAGCCTCACCGGGACAGGGGCCGTTGGCTACACCTTC.

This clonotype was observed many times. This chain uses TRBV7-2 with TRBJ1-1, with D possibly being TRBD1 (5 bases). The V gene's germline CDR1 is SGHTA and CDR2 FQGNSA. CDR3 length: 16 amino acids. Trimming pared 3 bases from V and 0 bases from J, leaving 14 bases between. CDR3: CASSFKGLGVNTEAFF. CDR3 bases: TGTGCCAGCAGCTTTAAGGGGCTGGGGGTGAACACTGAAGCTTTCTTT.

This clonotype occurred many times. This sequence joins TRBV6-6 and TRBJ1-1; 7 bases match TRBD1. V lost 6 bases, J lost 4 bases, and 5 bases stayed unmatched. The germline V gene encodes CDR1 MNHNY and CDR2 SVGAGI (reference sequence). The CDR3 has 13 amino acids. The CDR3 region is CASSRDSGTEAFF. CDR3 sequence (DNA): TGTGCCAGCAGCCGGGACAGCGGCACTGAAGCTTTCTTT.

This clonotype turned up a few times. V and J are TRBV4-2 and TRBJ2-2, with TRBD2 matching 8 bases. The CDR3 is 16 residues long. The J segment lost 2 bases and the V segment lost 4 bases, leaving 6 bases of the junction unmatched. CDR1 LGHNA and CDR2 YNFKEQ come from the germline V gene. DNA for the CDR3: TGTGCCAGCAGCCCCTCGGGAGGGATCAACACCGGGGAGCTGTTTTTT. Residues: CASSPSGGINTGELFF.

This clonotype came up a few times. CDR3 in amino acids: CASSLSFRWAQYF. For the CDR3, the DNA is TGTGCCAGCAGTTTATCTTTCCGGTGGGCGCAGTATTTT. V usage is TRBV27 and J usage is TRBJ2-3; the D is unclear. Germline loops: CDR1 MNHEY, CDR2 SMNVEV (reference sequence). V lost 0 bases and J 10 bases, leaving 11 bases between the germline ends. The CDR3 has 13 residues.

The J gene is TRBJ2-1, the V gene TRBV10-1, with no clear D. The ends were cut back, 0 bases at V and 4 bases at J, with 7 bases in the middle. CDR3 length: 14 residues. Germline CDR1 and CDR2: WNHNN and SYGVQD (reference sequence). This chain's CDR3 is CASSESGEYNEQFF. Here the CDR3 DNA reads TGCGCCAGCAGTGAGTCGGGCGAATACAATGAGCAGTTCTTC.

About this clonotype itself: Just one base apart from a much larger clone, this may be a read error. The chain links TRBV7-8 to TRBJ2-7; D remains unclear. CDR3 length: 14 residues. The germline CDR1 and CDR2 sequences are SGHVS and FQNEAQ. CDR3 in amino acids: CTSSFRRPPYEQYF. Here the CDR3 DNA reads TGTACCAGCAGCTTTAGACGGCCTCCCTACGAGCAGTACTTC.

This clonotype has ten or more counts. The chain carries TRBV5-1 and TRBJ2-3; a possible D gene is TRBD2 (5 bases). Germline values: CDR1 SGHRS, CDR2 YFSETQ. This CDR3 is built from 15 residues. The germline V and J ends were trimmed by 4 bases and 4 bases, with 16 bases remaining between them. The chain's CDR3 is CASSRERERADTQYF. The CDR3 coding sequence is TGCGCCAGCAGCAGGGAGAGGGAAAGAGCAGATACGCAGTATTTT.

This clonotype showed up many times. CDR3 bases: TGCGCCAGCAGCTTGGCTGGACTAGCGGGAGCTCTAGATACGCAGTATTTT. It encodes CASSLAGLAGALDTQYF. The chain carries TRBV5-1 and TRBJ2-3, with 13 bases fitting TRBD2. The CDR3 covers 17 residues. V trimming: 0 bases; J trimming: 5 bases; junction bases outside the gene matches: 6. Germline V gene sequence: CDR1 SGHRS, CDR2 YFSETQ.

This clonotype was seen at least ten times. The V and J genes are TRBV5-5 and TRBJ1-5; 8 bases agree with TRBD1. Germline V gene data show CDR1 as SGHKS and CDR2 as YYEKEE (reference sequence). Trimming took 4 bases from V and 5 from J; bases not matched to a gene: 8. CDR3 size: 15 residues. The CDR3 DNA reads TGTGCCAGCAGCCGGACAGGGAGTTGGGATCAGCCCCAGCATTTT. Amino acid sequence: CASSRTGSWDQPQHF.

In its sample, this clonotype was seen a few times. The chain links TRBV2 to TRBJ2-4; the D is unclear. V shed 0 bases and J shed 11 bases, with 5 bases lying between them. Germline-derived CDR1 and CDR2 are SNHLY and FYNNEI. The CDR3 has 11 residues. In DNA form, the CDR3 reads TGTGCCAGCAGTGAAGCGGGATTTCAGTACTTC. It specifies CASSEAGFQYF.